This T cell receptor (beta chain) derives from a study of low-dose radiotherapy and immunotherapy resistance in tumors (dated by TCRdb to 2022 to 2024). Looking at the study overall: In Cohort 1, each fraction delivered 0.5 Gy every 2 weeks, and the prescribed total PTV dose was 6.5 Gy. For Cohort 2, the dose was 1 Gy per fraction given every two weeks, adding up to 13 Gy in total across 26 weeks. Nivolumab was administered intravenously as a 240 mg flat dose every two weeks, and ipilimumab was administered intravenously at 1 mg/kg every six weeks. Cyclophosphamide 200 mg/m2 was administered intravenously every two weeks, one day before each radiation and immunotherapy administration. Starting on cycle 1 day 1, patients took 300 mg of aspirin by mouth once daily for four cycles. Randomization of trial participants into treatment groups was not performed. The translational analysis covered eight patients: three from the first dose cohort and the first five from the second dose cohort.

First-strand cDNA was synthesized with Superscript III and a set of TRAV- and TRBV-specific primers, covering both TCRalpha and TCRbeta chains. TCRs were amplified with Phusion for approximately 20 PCR cycles using a constant-region primer together with the adapter attached to the V primers. The MessageAmp II aRNA Amplification Kit was used to amplify the isolated mRNA, with in vitro transcription run for more than 15 hours at 37 degrees C. mRNA for TCR sequencing was isolated with the Dynabeads mRNA DIRECT Purification Kit. A second approximately 25-cycle Phusion PCR added indexed Illumina adapters, and products were purified with AMPure XP beads. The original methods were these. Using custom Perl scripts, TCR sequences encoding the same protein were pooled, out-of-frame sequences were removed, and the abundance of each clonotype was computed. The analysis excluded TCR sequences that were supported by just one read. Repertoire metrics included Shannon entropy, Gini index, clonality, richness, and frequency of TCRs shared between repertoires. TCRdb reran the public reads through fastp at Q25 and MiXCR, keeping productive beta chains. Each CDR3 protein gets just one entry, which takes the most common genes and DNA from the rows behind it. The V and J calls reflect TCRdb's pipeline rather than the authors' work. For this sample the table gives roughly 6,000 distinct CDR3 sequences, of which around two thirds were detected only once. The top ten clonotypes cover roughly 12% of the sample.

The donors took part in RACIN, a single-arm, phase I, dose-escalation trial that combined nivolumab, ipilimumab, aspirin, low-dose cyclophosphamide and low-dose radiotherapy. To be eligible, a patient needed to have an advanced solid tumor that was TIL-negative. This clonotype was picked up a small number of times. Its binding antigen is unknown. No base quality values were provided; no much bigger clone lies one nucleotide off. V loses 4 bases at its end and J loses 7 bases; junction bases beyond the gene matches: 6. CDR1 and CDR2 (SQVTM, ANQGSEA) derive from the germline V gene. Including the terminal cysteine and phenylalanine, the CDR3 comprises 14 residues. Left in the record is the CDR3 DNA by itself, 42 bases read in frame from the first base.

The chain is assembled from TRBV29-1 and TRBJ2-1; 11 bases in the middle match TRBD2. The sequence came from a human donor with advanced metastatic prostate, ovarian, gallbladder or colorectal cancer (not recorded which). This table probably holds off-target reads from a library built for another chain. In nucleotide form, the sequence is TGCAGCGTTGTAGGGCTAGCGGGAGGTAATGAGCAGTTCTTC. This translates into CSVVGLAGGNEQFF.